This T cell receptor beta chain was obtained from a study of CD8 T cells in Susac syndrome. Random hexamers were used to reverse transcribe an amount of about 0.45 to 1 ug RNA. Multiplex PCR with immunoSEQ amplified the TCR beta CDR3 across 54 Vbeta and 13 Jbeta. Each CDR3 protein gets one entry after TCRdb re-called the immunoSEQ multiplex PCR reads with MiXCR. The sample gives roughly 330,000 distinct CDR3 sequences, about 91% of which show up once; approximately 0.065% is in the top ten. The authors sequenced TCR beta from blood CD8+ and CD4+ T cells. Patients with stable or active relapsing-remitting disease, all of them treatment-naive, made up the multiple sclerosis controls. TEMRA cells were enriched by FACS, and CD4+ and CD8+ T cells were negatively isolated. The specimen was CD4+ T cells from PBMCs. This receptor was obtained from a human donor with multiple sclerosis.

This CDR3 reads CASRTGPSVSYEQYF. DNA of the CDR3: TGCGCCAGCAGAACCGGCCCCTCCGTATCCTACGAGCAGTACTTC. This chain connects TRBV5-1 to TRBJ2-7; D ambiguous. Trimming left V 5 bases short and J 1 base short, with 16 bases between. The CDR3 length is 15 residues. Looked up from germline, CDR1 is SGHRS and CDR2 is YFSETQ.